A selection of T cell receptor beta chains follows, all from one sample in a study of blood T cell repertoires in COVID-19. Libraries were prepared by immunoSEQ multiplex PCR; TCRdb keeps only in-frame clonotypes and omits some of them. Of under 350,000 clones listed, roughly 85% were seen once; the top ten hold about 7%. The sequencing sample was made of peripheral blood. These receptors were taken from a human donor in a cohort sampled during active COVID-19. CDR3s include the opening cysteine and the closing phenylalanine or tryptophan. The D gene is left open where the match is weak. Some rows mark clone size as missing; the rest say once, few, many or name a class of expanded clone.

D gene: NA; J gene: TRBJ2-5; clone size: NA; V gene: TRBV12-5; CDR3 DNA: TGTGCTAGTGGTCCGAACGGCAGGGGAGAGACCCAGTACTTC; CDR3 protein: CASGPNGRGETQYF
D gene: TRBD1; J gene: TRBJ1-6; clone size: NA; V gene: TRBV18; CDR3 DNA: TGTGCCAGCTCCGTCGACCGGGACAGGGACTCACCCCTCCACTTT; CDR3 protein: CASSVDRDRDSPLHF
D gene: TRBD1; J gene: TRBJ2-5; clone size: once; V gene: TRBV14; CDR3 DNA: TGTGCCAGCAGCCACACGACAGGGTTTGGTGAGACCCAGTACTTC; CDR3 protein: CASSHTTGFGETQYF
D gene: NA; J gene: TRBJ2-7; clone size: NA; V gene: TRBV7-6; CDR3 DNA: TGTGCCAGCAGCTTATCCTTGAGCTCCTACGAGCAGTACTTC; CDR3 protein: CASSLSLSSYEQYF
D gene: NA; J gene: TRBJ1-1; clone size: NA; V gene: TRBV5-7; CDR3 DNA: TGTGCCAGCAGCTTTCTGACAGTGAACACTGAAGCTTTCTTT; CDR3 protein: CASSFLTVNTEAFF
D gene: TRBD1; J gene: TRBJ2-2; clone size: once; V gene: TRBV7-6; CDR3 DNA: TGTGCCAGCAGCCCGACAGGGGGCGCGAGCACCGGGGAGCTGTTTTTT; CDR3 protein: CASSPTGGASTGELFF
D gene: TRBD1; J gene: TRBJ1-4; clone size: NA; V gene: TRBV30; CDR3 DNA: TGTGCCTGGTCCGACAGGGCCGAAAAACTGTTTTTT; CDR3 protein: CAWSDRAEKLFF
D gene: TRBD1; J gene: TRBJ2-7; clone size: NA; V gene: TRBV6-5; CDR3 DNA: TGTGCCAGCAGGAGGACAGGGCCCCTCTACGAGCAGTACTTC; CDR3 protein: CASRRTGPLYEQYF
D gene: NA; J gene: TRBJ1-4; clone size: NA; V gene: TRBV6-1; CDR3 DNA: TGTGCCAGCAGTGAGGTGCAGGCCAAGTCCCTAAAGGCGAAATTT; CDR3 protein: CASSEVQAKSLKAKF
D gene: NA; J gene: TRBJ1-4; clone size: NA; V gene: TRBV9; CDR3 DNA: TGTGCCAGCAGCGCATCAGGGAAAACTAATGAAAAACTGTTTTTT; CDR3 protein: CASSASGKTNEKLFF
D gene: NA; J gene: TRBJ2-4; clone size: NA; V gene: TRBV3-1/TRBV3-2; CDR3 DNA: TGTGCCAGCAGCCAAGGTGTTAAGACAGATCCAAACATTCAGTACTTC; CDR3 protein: CASSQGVKTDPNIQYF
D gene: NA; J gene: TRBJ1-3; clone size: NA; V gene: TRBV5-5; CDR3 DNA: TGTGCCAGCAGCAAAACAGGGAACTCTGGAAACACCATATATTTT; CDR3 protein: CASSKTGNSGNTIYF
D gene: NA; J gene: TRBJ2-7; clone size: NA; V gene: TRBV27; CDR3 DNA: TGTGCCAGCAGTCCTCAAACCGGGGTTTCGTACGAGCAGTACTTC; CDR3 protein: CASSPQTGVSYEQYF